This T cell receptor (beta chain) was captured in a study of blood T cell repertoires in COVID-19. The wider study: Some COVID-19 samples were acute and others convalescent; all came from the United States, Italy and Spain. PBMCs, B-cell-depleted T cells, or T cells were the source of the cDNA or gDNA that made up the material.

Authors' processing steps: Nucleated cell number was recorded as an estimate derived from reference gene primer amplification. The method was immunoSEQ multiplex PCR; TCRdb's version includes in-frame clones alone and lacks a portion of them. V and J calls and clone size are those listed in that table; D and trimming were worked out from the DNA. The sample includes about 150,000 clones, 82% of them seen just once. V shed 0 bases, J shed 3 bases, and the junction held 1 base outside the gene matches. The V gene's germline CDR1 is KGHSH and CDR2 LQKENI. The CDR3 has 14 residues. The source of this sequence is a woman of 80 years or more with active or convalescent COVID-19. Specimen: peripheral blood. This rearrangement joins TRBV18 to TRBJ1-2, with 7 nucleotides matching TRBD1. The CDR3 nucleotides are TGTGCCAGCTCACCACCGACAGGGCACTATGGCTACACCTTC. Translating gives CASSPPTGHYGYTF.